These 13 T cell receptor beta chains were sequenced from one sample in a study of human CD8 memory T cell subsets. Researchers made TCR beta libraries via UMI-labeled 5' RACE. TCRdb reprocessed the 5' RACE reads, keeping one entry per CDR3 protein, no DNA. The sample has approximately 7,000 distinct CDR3 sequences. Source material: CD8+ stem-like memory T cells (TSCM and TCM) sorted from PBMCs. Subset defined: stem-like memory CD8 T cells (TSTEM), CCR7+ PD-1- TIGIT-. The receptors stem from a human donor in good health.

CDR3 protein: CASSGGRGDVFGELFF. J is TRBJ2-2 and V is TRBV5-6; TCRdb picks TRBD1, but there is no DNA to check that call. Germline V gives CDR1 SGHDT, CDR2 YYEEEE. The CDR3 length is 16 residues.

V usage is TRBV27 and J usage is TRBJ1-5; TCRdb lists TRBD1, though no DNA is available to test this call. The CDR3 runs to 17 residues. Germline V gene data show CDR1 as MNHEY and CDR2 as SMNVEV (reference sequence). The chain's CDR3 is CASRERGSENSNQPQHF.

The V gene is TRBV12-5, the J gene TRBJ2-3; as DNA is missing, the TRBD1 call by TCRdb cannot be tested. Germline lookup yields CDR1 LGHNT and CDR2 FRNRAP. The CDR3 extends over 15 amino acids. The CDR3 loop reads CASATVESAEDTQYF.

The CDR3 loop is CASSSDRYEQYF. The chain joins TRBV11-3 to TRBJ2-7. Germline assignment: CDR1 SGHNT and CDR2 YENEEA. The length of the CDR3 is 12 residues.

The chain employs TRBV6-1 and TRBJ2-1; TCRdb's D call of TRBD1 is untestable without DNA. The CDR3 spans 14 residues. CDR1 is MNHNS and CDR2 is SASEGT in the germline V gene. The CDR3 reads CASSATTEYNEQFF.

The J gene is TRBJ2-1, the V gene TRBV7-9; the D call from TCRdb, TRBD1, cannot be confirmed without DNA. The length of the CDR3 is 15 residues. Germline V gene data show CDR1 as SEHNR and CDR2 as FQNEAQ (reference sequence). The CDR3 protein is CASSSTGTGINEQFF.

This chain links TRBV6-6 with TRBJ2-5; TCRdb indicates TRBD2, and absent DNA this call remains unverified. Germline assignment: CDR1 MNHNY and CDR2 SVGAGI (reference sequence). The CDR3 has 15 amino acids. The CDR3 sequence: CASSYVAGGPETQYF.

V and J are TRBV5-5 and TRBJ2-5; TCRdb returns TRBD2, unconfirmable since there is no DNA. The CDR3 totals 15 residues. From germline, CDR1 is SGHKS and CDR2 YYEKEE (reference sequence). The CDR3 region is CASSLVLAGGETQYF.

V and J are TRBV9 and TRBJ2-4; TCRdb lists TRBD2, though no DNA is available to test this call. The germline gives CDR1 SGDLS, CDR2 YYNGEE. The CDR3 spans 17 residues. The CDR3 loop is CASSATAGALAKNIQYF.

The gene calls are TRBV10-3 and TRBJ2-7; TCRdb selects TRBD2, and the lack of DNA leaves this call unchecked. The CDR3 extends over 14 amino acids. The germline CDR1 and CDR2 sequences are ENHRY and SYGVKD. CDR3 sequence reads: CAISGSGRVYEQYF.

The chain links TRBV6-1 to TRBJ2-7; TCRdb indicates TRBD2, and absent DNA this call remains unverified. Germline CDR1 reads MNHNS; CDR2 reads SASEGT. The CDR3 loop spans 14 amino acids. The CDR3 sequence is CASSEGLAPYEQYF.

This clonotype ranks as medium-sized in terms of frequency. The chain employs TRBV29-1 and TRBJ2-3; TCRdb picks TRBD2, but there is no DNA to check that call. Germline V CDR1 and CDR2: SQVTM, ANQGSEA. The CDR3 runs 13 residues. The CDR3 sequence: CSVEGGNTDTQYF.

Measured by frequency, this clonotype is large. This chain joins TRBV20-1 and TRBJ1-2; lacking DNA, the TRBD1 call made by TCRdb goes unchecked. In germline, CDR1 is DFQATT, CDR2 SNEGSKA (reference sequence). The CDR3 totals 11 residues. CDR3 loop: CSARGGPGYTF.